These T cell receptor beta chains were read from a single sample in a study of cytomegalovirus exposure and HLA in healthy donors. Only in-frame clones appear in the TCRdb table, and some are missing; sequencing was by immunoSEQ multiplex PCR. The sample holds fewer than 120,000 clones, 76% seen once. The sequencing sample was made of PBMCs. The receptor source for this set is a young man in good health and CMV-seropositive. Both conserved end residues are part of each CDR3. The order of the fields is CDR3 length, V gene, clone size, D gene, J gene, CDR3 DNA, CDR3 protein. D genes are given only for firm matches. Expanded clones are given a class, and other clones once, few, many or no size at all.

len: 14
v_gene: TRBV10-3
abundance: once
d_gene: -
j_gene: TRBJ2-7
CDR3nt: TGTGCCGCCCGGGGTTCCGAGAGGGGGAGCGAGCAGTACTTC
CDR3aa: CAARGSERGSEQYF

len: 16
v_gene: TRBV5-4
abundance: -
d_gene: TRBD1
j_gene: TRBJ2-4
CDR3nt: TGTGCCAGCAGCTTGCCACAGGGGGCAGCCAAAAACAGTCAGTACTTC
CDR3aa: CASSLPQGAAKNSQYF

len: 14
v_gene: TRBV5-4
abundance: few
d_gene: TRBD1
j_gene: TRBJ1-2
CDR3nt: TGTGCCAGCAGTCGACAGGGAAAAAACTATGGCTACACCTTC
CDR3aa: CASSRQGKNYGYTF

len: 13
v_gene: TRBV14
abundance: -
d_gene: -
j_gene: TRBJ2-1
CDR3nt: TGTGCCAGCAGCACCCGACTAGTAATTGAGCAGTTCTTC
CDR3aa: CASSTRLVIEQFF

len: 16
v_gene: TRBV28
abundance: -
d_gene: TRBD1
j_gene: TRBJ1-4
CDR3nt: TGTGCCAGCAGTTCCTCAGGGGGCGCGATTAGAGAAAAACTGTTTTTT
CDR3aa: CASSSSGGAIREKLFF

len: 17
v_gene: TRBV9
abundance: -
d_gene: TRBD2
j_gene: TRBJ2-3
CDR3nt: TGTGCCAGCAGCGTAGCGTTGCAGCGGGGGAGCACAGATACGCAGTATTTT
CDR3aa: CASSVALQRGSTDTQYF

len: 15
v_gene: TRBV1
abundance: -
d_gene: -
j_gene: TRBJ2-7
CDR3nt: TGCACCAGCAGCCAAGATCGGAGCGGGGCCTACGAGCAGTACTTC
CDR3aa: CTSSQDRSGAYEQYF

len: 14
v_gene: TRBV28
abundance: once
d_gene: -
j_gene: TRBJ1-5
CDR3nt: TGTGCCAGCAGTTCCGGTCTCCTTGGTCGGCCCCAGCATTTT
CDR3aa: CASSSGLLGRPQHF

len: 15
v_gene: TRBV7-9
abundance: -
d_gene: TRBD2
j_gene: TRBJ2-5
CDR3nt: TGTGCCAGCAGCTTTTATAGCGGGGGATTTGAGACCCAGTACTTC
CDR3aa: CASSFYSGGFETQYF

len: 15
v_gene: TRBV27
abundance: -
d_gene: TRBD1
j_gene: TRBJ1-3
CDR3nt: TGTGCCAGCAGTTTGAAGACAGGGGGCGGAAACACCATATATTTT
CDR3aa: CASSLKTGGGNTIYF

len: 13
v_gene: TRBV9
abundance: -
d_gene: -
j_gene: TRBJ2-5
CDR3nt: TGTGCCAGCAGCGACGGACAGAAAGAGACCCAGTACTTC
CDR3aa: CASSDGQKETQYF

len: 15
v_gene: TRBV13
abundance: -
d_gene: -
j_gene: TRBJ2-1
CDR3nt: TGTGCCAGCAGATCCGGCGGGGAGTCCTACAATGAGCAGTTCTTC
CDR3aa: CASRSGGESYNEQFF

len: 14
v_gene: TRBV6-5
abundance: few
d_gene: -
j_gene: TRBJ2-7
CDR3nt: TGTGCCAGCAGGGCTCTTTACAGCTCCTACGAGCAGTACTTC
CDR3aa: CASRALYSSYEQYF

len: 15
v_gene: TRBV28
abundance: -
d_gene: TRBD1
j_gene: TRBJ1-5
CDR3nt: TGTGCCAGCAGTTCAGGGGGCGAGGGTTATCAGCCCCAGCATTTT
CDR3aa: CASSSGGEGYQPQHF

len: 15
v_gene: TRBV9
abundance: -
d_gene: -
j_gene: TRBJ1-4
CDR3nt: TGTGCCAGCAGCGTTCGAGGATTGGCTAATGAAAAACTGTTTTTT
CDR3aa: CASSVRGLANEKLFF

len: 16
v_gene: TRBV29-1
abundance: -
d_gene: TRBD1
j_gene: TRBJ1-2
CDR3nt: TGCAGCGTTGAAGAGTCTTTGGGGACAGGGGGCAATGGCTACACCTTC
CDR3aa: CSVEESLGTGGNGYTF

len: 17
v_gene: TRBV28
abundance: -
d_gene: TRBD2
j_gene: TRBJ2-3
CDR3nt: TGTGCCAGCAGTTTATTCGGACTAGCGGGGAACACAGATACGCAGTATTTT
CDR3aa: CASSLFGLAGNTDTQYF

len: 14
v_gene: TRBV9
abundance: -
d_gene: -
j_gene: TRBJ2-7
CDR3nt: TGTGCCAGCAGCGTAGGGGGCAGGGAATACGAGCAGTACTTC
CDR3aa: CASSVGGREYEQYF

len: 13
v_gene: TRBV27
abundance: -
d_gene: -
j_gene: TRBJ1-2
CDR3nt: TGTGCCAGCAGTTTATTTCCAGGCTATGGCTACACCTTC
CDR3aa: CASSLFPGYGYTF

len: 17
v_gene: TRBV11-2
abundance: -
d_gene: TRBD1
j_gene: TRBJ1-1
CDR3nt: TGTGCCAGCAGCCAACCACGTCCGGGACAGAGGAACACTGAAGCTTTCTTT
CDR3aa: CASSQPRPGQRNTEAFF

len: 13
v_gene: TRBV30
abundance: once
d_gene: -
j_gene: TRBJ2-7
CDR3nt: TGTGCCTCCGACTGGGACATTGGGTCAAGGCAGTACTTC
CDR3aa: CASDWDIGSRQYF

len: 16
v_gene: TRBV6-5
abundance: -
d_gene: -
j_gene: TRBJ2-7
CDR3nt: TGTGCCAGCAGTTCGCCCCGGACTGGGAGCTCCTACGAGCAGTACTTC
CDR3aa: CASSSPRTGSSYEQYF

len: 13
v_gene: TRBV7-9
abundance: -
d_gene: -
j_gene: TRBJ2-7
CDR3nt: TGTGCCAGCAGCGGCGGGACCCCCTACGAGCAGTACTTC
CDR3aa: CASSGGTPYEQYF

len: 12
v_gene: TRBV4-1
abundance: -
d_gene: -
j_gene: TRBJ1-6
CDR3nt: TGCGCCAGCAGCCAAGTACTAGGAGCCCTCCACTTT
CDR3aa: CASSQVLGALHF

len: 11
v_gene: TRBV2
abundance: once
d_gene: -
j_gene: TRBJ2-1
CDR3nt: TGTGCCACCTCAGGGATAAATGAGCAGTTCTTC
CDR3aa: CATSGINEQFF

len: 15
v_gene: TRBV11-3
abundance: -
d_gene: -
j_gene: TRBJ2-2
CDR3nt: TGTGCCAGCAGCTTTAGAGGGGGTTACACCGGGGAGCTGTTTTTT
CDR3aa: CASSFRGGYTGELFF

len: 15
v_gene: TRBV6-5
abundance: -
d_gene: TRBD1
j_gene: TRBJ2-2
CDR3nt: TGTGCCAGCAGTTACGTCCGGACAGGGCCCGGGGAGCTGTTTTTT
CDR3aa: CASSYVRTGPGELFF

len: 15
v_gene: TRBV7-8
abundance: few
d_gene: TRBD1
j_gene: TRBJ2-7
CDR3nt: TGTGCCAGCAGCTCCATGGGACAGGGAGAATACGAGCAGTACTTC
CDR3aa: CASSSMGQGEYEQYF

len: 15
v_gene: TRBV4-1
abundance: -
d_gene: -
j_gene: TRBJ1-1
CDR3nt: TGCGCCAGCAGCTCCGCGGGACGGTTGAACACTGAAGCTTTCTTT
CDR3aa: CASSSAGRLNTEAFF

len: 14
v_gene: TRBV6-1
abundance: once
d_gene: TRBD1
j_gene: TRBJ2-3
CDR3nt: TGTGCCAGCAGGACAGGGCCTAGCACAGATACGCAGTATTTT
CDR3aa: CASRTGPSTDTQYF

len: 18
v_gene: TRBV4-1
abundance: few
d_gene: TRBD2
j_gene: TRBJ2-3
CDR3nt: TGCGCCAGCAGCCAAGATCCGGGACTAGTCACCGGCACAGATACGCAGTATTTT
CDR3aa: CASSQDPGLVTGTDTQYF

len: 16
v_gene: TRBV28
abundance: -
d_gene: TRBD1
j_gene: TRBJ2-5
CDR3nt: TGTGCCAGCAGTTCTACGGGACAGGGGGCGGCGGAGACCCAGTACTTC
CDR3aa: CASSSTGQGAAETQYF

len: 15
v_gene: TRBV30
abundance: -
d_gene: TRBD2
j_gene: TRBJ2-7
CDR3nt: TGTGCCTGGAGTGGGCTAGCGGGGGCCAATCGCCCCTTGTACTTC
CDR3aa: CAWSGLAGANRPLYF

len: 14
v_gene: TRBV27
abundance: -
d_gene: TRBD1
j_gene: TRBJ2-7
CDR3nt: TGTGCCAGCAGTTCCACAGGGGACCTCTACGAGCAGTACTTC
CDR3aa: CASSSTGDLYEQYF

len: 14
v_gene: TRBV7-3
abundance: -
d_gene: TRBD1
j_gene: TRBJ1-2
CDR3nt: TGTGCCAGCAGCTCAACCCAGGGGGCGGATGGCTACACCTTC
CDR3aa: CASSSTQGADGYTF

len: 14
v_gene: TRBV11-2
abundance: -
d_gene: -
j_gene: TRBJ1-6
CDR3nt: TGTGCCAGCAGCTTGGCAGCGCCCGATTCACCCCTCCACTTT
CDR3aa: CASSLAAPDSPLHF

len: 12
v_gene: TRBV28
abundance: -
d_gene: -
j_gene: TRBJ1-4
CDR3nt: TGTGCCAGCAGTCTAGGATTGGCGAAACTGTTTTTT
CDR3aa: CASSLGLAKLFF

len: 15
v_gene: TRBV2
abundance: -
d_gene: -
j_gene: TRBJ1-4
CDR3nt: TGTGCCAGCAGCCGAAGCACGGGTCGTGAGGAAAAACTGTTTTTT
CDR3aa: CASSRSTGREEKLFF

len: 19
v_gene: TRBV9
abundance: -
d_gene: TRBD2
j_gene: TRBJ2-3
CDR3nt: TGTGCCAGCAGCGTAGAGGGAAACGGGGGGGGACCTGCCACAGATACGCAGTATTTT
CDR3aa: CASSVEGNGGGPATDTQYF

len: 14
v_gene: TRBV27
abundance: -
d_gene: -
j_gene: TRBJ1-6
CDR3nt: TGTGCCAGCAGTCCGGACAGAATTAATTCACCCCTCCACTTT
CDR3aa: CASSPDRINSPLHF

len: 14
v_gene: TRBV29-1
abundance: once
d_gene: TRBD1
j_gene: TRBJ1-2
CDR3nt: TGCAGCGTTGATGACGGACAGGGAGGCTATGGCTACACCTTC
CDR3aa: CSVDDGQGGYGYTF

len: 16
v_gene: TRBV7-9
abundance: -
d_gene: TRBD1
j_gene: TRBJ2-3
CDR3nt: TGTGCCAGCAGCCCTATGGGACAGGCCATGAGGGATACGCAGTATTTT
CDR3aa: CASSPMGQAMRDTQYF

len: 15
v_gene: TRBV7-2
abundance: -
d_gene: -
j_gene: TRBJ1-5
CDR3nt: TGTGCCAGCAGCCCCGTCAGCGGCTTCAATCAGCCCCAGCATTTT
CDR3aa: CASSPVSGFNQPQHF

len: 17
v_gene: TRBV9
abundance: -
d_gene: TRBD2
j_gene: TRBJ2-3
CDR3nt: TGTGCCAGCAGCTCCACCGGGACTAGCGGGAGCACAGATACGCAGTATTTT
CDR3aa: CASSSTGTSGSTDTQYF

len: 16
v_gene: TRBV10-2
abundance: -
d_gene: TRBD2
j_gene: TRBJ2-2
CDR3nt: TGCGCCAGCATTGTAGCGGGGGGGCATAACACCGGGGAGCTGTTTTTT
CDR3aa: CASIVAGGHNTGELFF

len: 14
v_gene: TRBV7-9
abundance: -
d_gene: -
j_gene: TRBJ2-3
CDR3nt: TGTGCCAGCAGCTTAGGACTATCCTCTGATACGCAGTATTTT
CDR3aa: CASSLGLSSDTQYF